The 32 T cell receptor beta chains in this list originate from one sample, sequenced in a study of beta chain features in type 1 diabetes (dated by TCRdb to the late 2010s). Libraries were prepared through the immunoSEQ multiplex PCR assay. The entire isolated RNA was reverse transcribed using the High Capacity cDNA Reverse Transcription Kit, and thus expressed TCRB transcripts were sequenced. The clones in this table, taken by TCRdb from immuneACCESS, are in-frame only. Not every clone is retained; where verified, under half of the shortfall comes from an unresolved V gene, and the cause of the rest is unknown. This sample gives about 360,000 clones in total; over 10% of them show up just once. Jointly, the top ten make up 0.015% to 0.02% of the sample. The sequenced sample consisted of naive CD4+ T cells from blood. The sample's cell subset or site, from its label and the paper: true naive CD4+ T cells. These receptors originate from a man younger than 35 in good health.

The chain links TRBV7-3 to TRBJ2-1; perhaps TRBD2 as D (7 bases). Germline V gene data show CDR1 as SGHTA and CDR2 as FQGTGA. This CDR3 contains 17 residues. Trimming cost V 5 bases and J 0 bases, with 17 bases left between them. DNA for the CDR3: TGTGCCAGCAGCCCCCCGGAGGGGGGGAGCTCCTACAATGAGCAGTTCTTC. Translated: CASSPPEGGSSYNEQFF.

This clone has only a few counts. Written as DNA, the CDR3 is TGCAGCGTTGGAGGGACAGGGAACTATGGCTACACCTTC. It codes for CSVGGTGNYGYTF. V usage is TRBV29-1 and J usage is TRBJ1-2; TRBD1 agrees at 9 bases. The CDR3 is made up of 13 amino acids. The J segment lost 2 bases and the V segment lost 4 bases, leaving 2 bases of the junction unmatched. Germline CDR1 and CDR2: SQVTM and ANQGSEA.

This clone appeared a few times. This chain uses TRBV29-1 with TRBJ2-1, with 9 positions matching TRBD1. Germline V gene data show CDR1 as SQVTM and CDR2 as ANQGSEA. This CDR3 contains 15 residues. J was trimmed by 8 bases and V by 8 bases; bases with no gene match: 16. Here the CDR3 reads CSTYSSGTGWDEQFF. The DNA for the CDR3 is TGCAGCACCTATTCTTCAGGGACAGGGTGGGATGAGCAGTTCTTC.

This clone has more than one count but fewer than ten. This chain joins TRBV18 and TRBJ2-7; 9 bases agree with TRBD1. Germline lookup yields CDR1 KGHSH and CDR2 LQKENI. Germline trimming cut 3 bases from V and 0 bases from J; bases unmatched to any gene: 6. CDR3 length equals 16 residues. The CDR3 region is CASSPGTGRVSYEQYF. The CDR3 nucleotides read TGTGCCAGCTCACCGGGGACAGGGAGGGTCTCCTACGAGCAGTACTTC.

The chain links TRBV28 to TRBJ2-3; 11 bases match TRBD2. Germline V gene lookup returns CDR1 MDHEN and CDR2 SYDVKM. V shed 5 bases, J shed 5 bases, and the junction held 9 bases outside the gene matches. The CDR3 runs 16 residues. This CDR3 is CASSQGFSGRGDTQYF. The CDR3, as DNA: TGTGCCAGCAGTCAAGGGTTTAGCGGGAGGGGAGATACGCAGTATTTT.

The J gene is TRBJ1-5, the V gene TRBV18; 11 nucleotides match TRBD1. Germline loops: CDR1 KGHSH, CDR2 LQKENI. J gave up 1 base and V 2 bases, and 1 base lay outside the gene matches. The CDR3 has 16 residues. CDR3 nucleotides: TGTGCCAGCTCACCAGGACAGGGGGCGAGCAATCAGCCCCAGCATTTT. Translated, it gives CASSPGQGASNQPQHF.

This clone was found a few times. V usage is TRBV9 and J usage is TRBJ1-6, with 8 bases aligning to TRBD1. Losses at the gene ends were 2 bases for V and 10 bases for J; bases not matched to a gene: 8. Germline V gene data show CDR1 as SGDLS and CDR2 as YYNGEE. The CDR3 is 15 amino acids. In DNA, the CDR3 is TGTGCCAGCAGCGTGACAGGGGAGGTTAAGTCACCCCTCCACTTT. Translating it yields CASSVTGEVKSPLHF.

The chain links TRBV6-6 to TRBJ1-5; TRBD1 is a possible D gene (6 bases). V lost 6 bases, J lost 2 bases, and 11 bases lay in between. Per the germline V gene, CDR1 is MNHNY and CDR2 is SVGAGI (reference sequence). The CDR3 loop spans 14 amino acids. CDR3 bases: TGTGCCAGCAGACTGGACAGACGCAATCAGCCCCAGCATTTT. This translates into CASRLDRRNQPQHF.

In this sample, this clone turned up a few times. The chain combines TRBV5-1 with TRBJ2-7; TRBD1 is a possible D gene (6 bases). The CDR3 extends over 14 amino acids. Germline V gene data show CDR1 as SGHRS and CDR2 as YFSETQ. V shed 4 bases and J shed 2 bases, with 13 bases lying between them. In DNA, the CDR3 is TGCGCCAGCAGCGTTTCTAACAGGGCCTACGAGCAGTACTTC. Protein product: CASSVSNRAYEQYF.

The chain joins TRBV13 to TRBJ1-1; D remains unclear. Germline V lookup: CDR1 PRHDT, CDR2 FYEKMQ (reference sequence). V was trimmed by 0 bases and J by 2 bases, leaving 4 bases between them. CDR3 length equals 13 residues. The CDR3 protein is CASSLGPNTEAFF. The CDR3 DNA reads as TGTGCCAGCAGCTTAGGCCCTAACACTGAAGCTTTCTTT.

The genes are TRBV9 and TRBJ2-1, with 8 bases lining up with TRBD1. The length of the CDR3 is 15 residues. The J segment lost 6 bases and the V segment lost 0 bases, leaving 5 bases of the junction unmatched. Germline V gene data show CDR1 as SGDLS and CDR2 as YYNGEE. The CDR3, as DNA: TGTGCCAGCAGCGTAGGTGGCAGGGGGCCCAATGAGCAGTTCTTC. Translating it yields CASSVGGRGPNEQFF.

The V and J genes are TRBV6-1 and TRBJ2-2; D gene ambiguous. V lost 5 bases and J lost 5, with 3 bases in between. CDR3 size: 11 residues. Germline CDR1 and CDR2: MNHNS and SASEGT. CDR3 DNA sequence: TGTGCCAGCAGTCCAACCGGGGAGCTGTTTTTT. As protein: CASSPTGELFF.

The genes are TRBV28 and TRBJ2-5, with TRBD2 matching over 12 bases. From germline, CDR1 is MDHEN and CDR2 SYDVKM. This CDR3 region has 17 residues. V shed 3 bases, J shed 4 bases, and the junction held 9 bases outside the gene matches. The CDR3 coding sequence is TGTGCCAGCAGTTTCGGCCTAGCGGGGGGGCTTGGAGAGACCCAGTACTTC. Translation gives CASSFGLAGGLGETQYF.

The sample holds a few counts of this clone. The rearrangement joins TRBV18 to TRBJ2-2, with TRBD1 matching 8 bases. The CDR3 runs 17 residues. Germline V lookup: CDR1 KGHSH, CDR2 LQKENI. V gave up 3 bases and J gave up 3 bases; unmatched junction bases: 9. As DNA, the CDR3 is TGTGCCAGCTCACCCTTGAGGGACAGGATGCACACCGGGGAGCTGTTTTTT. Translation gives CASSPLRDRMHTGELFF.

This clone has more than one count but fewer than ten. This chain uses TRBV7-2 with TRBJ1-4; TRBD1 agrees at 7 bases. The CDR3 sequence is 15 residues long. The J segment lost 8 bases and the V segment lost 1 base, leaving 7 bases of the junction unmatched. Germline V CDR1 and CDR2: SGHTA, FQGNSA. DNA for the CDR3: TGTGCCAGCAGCTTAGTAAAGGGGGCGGGAGAAAAACTGTTTTTT. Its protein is CASSLVKGAGEKLFF.

CDR3 nucleotide sequence: TGTGCCAGCAGCCCCCGGACAGGGACCGGCGAGCAGTACTTC. It codes for CASSPRTGTGEQYF. V and J are TRBV7-2 and TRBJ2-7; 8 bases line up with TRBD1. CDR1 and CDR2 (germline): SGHTA, FQGNSA. After removal of 5 bases from V and 6 bases from J, the junction contained 9 bases not matched to a gene. The CDR3 totals 14 residues.

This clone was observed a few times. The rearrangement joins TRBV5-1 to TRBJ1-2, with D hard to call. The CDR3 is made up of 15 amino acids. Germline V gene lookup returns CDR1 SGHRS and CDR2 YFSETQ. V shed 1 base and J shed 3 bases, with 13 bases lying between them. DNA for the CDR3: TGCGCCAGCAGCTTGTTGCAATCGGCGGACTATGGCTACACCTTC. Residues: CASSLLQSADYGYTF.

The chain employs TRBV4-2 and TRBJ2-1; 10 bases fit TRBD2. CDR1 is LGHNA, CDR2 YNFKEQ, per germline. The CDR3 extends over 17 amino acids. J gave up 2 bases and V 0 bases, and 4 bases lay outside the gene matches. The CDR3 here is CASSQDLGTSAYNEQFF. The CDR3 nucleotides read TGTGCCAGCAGCCAAGATCTTGGGACTAGCGCCTACAATGAGCAGTTCTTC.

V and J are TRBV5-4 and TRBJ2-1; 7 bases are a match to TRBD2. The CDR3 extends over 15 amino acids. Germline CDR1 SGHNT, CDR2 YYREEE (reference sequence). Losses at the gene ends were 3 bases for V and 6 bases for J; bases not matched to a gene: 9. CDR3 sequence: CASSSSSGTFNEQFF. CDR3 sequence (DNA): TGTGCCAGCAGCTCCTCTAGCGGAACCTTCAATGAGCAGTTCTTC.

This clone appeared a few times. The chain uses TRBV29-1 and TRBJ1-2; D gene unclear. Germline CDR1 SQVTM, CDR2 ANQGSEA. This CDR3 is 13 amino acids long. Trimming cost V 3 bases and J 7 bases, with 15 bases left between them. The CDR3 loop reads CSVDIQASGGYTF. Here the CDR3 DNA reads TGCAGCGTTGACATCCAGGCAAGCGGTGGCTACACCTTC. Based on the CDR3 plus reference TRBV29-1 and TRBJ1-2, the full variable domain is SAVISQKPSRDICQRGTSLTIQCQVDSQVTMMFWYRQQPGQSLTLIATANQGSEATYESGFVIDKFPISRPNLTFSTLTVSNMSPEDSSIYLCSVDIQASGGYTFGSGTRLTVV.

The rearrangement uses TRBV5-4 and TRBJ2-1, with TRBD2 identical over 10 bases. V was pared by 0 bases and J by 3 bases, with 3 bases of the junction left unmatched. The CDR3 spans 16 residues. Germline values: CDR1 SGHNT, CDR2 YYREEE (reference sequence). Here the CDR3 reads CASSLERTSGYNEQFF. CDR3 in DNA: TGTGCCAGCAGCTTGGAGAGGACTAGCGGCTACAATGAGCAGTTCTTC.

CDR3 DNA: TGTGCCAGCAGTGGGGACAGGCCCTGGCGTGGCTACACCTTC. Its translation is CASSGDRPWRGYTF. The rearrangement joins TRBV6-5 to TRBJ1-2, with 8 bases that match TRBD1. The V segment lost 5 bases and the J segment 7 bases; nucleotides outside the gene matches: 9. In germline, CDR1 is MNHEY, CDR2 SVGAGI. There are 14 residues in the CDR3.

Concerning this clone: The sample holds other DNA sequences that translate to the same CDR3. The CDR3 sequence is CASSRGGNYGYTF. The CDR3 DNA sequence: TGTGCCAGCAGCCGCGGGGGGAACTATGGCTACACCTTC. The rearrangement links TRBV13 to TRBJ1-2, with D maybe TRBD1 (5 bases). Trimming removed 5 bases at V and 2 bases at J, with 9 bases between. CDR3 length: 13 amino acids. Per the germline V gene, CDR1 is PRHDT and CDR2 is FYEKMQ (reference sequence). The full variable domain, in which reference TRBV13 and TRBJ1-2 provide the parts outside the CDR3, is AAGVIQSPRHLIKEKRETATLKCYPIPRHDTVYWYQQGPGQDPQFLISFYEKMQSDKGSIPDRFSAQQFSDYHSELNMSSLELGDSALYFCASSRGGNYGYTFGSGTRLTVV.

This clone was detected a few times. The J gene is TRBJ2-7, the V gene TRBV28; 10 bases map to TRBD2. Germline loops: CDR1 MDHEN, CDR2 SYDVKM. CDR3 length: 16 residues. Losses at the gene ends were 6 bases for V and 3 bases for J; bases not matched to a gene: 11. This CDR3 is CASSLGPSGSIYEQYF. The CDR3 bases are TGTGCCAGCAGCCTAGGTCCTAGCGGGAGTATCTACGAGCAGTACTTC. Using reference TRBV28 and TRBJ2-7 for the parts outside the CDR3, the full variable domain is DVKVTQSSRYLVKRTGEKVFLECVQDMDHENMFWYRQDPGLGLRLIYFSYDVKMKEKGDIPEGYSVSREKKERFSLILESASTNQTSMYLCASSLGPSGSIYEQYFGPGTRLTVT.

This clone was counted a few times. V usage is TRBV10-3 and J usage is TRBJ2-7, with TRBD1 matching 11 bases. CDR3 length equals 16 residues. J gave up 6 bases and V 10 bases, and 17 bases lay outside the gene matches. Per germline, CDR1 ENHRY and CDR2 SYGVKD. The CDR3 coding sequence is TGTGCCACCTACGGACAGGGGGCCTTCTCAGGGGGCGAGCAGTACTTC. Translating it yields CATYGQGAFSGGEQYF.

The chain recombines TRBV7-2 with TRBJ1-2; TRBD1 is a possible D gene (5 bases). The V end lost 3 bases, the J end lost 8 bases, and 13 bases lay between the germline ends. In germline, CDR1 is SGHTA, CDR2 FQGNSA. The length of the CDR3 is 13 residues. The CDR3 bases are TGTGCCAGCAGCTTGACAGAGTCCGTGGGCTACACCTTC. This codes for CASSLTESVGYTF.

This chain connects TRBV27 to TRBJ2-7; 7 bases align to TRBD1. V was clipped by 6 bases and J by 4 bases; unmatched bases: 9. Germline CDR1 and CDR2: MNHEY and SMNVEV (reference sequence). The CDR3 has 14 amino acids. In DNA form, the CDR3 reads TGTGCCAGCAGCCGCTACACACAGGGGTACGAGCAGTACTTC. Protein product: CASSRYTQGYEQYF.

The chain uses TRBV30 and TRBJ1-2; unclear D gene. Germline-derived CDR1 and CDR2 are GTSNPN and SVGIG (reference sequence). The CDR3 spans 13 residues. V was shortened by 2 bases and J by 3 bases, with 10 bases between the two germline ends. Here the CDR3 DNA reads TGTGCCTGGAGTACACAAGAGGACTATGGCTACACCTTC. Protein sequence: CAWSTQEDYGYTF.

CDR3 loop: CATSSGGQETQYF. The DNA of the CDR3 is TGTGCCACCTCTAGCGGGGGGCAAGAGACCCAGTACTTC. The chain couples TRBV2 to TRBJ2-5; 11 bases agree with TRBD2. The CDR3 has 13 residues. The V and J ends lost 10 bases and 2 bases, in that order; junction bases with no gene match: 3. The V gene's germline CDR1 is SNHLY and CDR2 FYNNEI.

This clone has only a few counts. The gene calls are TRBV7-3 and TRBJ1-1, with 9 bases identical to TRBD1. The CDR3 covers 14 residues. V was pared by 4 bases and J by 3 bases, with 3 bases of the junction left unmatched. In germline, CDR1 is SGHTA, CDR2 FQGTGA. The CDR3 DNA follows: TGTGCCAGCAGCTCACGGACAGGGGACACTGAAGCTTTCTTT. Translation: CASSSRTGDTEAFF.

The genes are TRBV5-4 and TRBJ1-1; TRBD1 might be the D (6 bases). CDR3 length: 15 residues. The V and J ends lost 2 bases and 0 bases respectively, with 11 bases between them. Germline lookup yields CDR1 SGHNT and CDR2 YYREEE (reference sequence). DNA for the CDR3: TGTGCCAGCAGCTTAGGGGGGGACATGAACACTGAAGCTTTCTTT. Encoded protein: CASSLGGDMNTEAFF.

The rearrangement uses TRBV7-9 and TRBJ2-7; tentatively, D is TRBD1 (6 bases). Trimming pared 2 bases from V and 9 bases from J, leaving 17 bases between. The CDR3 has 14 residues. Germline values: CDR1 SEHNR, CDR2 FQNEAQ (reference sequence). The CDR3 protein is CASSLWDIQGGQYF. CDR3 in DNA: TGTGCCAGCAGCTTATGGGACATCCAAGGGGGGCAGTACTTC. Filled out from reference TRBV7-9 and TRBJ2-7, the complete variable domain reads DTGVSQNPRHKITKRGQNVTFRCDPISEHNRLYWYRQTLGQGPEFLTYFQNEAQLEKSRLLSDRFSAERPKGSFSTLEIQRTEQGDSAMYLCASSLWDIQGGQYFGPGTRLTVT.